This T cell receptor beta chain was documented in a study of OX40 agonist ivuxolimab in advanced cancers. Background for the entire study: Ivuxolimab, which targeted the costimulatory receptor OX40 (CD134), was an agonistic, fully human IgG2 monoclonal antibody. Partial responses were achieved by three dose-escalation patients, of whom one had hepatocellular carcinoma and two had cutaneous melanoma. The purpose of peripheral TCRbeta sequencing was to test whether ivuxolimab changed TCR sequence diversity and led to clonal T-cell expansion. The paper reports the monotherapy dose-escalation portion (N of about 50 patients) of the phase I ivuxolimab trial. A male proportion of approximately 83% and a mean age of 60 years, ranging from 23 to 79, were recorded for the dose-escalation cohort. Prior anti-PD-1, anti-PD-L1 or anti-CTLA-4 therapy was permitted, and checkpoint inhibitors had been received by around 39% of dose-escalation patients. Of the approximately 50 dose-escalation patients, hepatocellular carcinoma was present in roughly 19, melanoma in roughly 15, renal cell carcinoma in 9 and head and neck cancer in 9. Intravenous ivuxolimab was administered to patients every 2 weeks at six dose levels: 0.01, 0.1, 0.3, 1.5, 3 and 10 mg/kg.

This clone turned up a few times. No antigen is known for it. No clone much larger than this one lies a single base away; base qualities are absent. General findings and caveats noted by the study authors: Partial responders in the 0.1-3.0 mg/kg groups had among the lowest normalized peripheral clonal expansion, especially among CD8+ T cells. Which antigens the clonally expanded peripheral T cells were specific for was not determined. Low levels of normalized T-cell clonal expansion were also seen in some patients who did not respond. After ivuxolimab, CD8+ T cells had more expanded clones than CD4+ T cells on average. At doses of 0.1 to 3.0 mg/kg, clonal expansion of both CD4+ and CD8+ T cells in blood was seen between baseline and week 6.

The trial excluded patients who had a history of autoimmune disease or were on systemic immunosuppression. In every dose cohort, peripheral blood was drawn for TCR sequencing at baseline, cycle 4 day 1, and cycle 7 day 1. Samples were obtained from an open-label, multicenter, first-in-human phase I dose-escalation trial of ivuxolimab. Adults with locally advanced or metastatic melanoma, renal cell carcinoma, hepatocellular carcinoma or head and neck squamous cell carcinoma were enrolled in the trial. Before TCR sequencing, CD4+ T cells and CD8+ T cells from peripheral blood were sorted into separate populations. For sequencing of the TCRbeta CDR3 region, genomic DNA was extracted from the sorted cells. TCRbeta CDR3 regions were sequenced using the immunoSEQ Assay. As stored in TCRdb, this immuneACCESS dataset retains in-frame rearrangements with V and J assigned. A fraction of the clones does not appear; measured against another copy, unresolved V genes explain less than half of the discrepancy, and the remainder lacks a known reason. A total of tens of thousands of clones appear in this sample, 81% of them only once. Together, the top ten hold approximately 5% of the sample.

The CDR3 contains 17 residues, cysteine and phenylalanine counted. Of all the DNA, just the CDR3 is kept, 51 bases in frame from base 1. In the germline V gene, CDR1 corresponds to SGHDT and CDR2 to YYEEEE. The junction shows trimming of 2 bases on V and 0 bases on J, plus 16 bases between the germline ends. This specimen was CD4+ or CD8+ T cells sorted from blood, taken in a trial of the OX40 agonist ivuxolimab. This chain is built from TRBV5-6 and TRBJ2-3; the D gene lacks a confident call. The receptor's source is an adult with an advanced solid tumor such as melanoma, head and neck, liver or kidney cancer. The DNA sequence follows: TGTGCCAGCAGCTTAACGGTGACGTCTACTAGCACAGATACGCAGTATTTT. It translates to CASSLTVTSTSTDTQYF.